A selection of T cell receptor beta chains follows, all from one sample in a study of OX40 agonist ivuxolimab in advanced cancers. The table came from immunoSEQ multiplex PCR; TCRdb's copy has only in-frame clones and leaves some out. The sample includes tens of thousands of clones, 85% to 90% of them seen just once. The material was CD4+ or CD8+ T cells sorted from blood, obtained in a trial of the OX40 agonist ivuxolimab. The receptors come from an adult with an advanced solid tumor such as melanoma, head and neck, liver or kidney cancer. CDR3s include the opening cysteine and the closing phenylalanine or tryptophan. Fields, in order: CDR3 protein, CDR3 DNA, D gene, J gene, V gene, clone size. The D gene is left open where the match is weak. Not all rows give a size; the values are once, few, many and, for expanded clones, a class.

cdr3_aa: CASSLAGHRGGELFF; cdr3_nt: TGTGCCAGCAGCTTAGCGGGACACAGAGGCGGGGAGCTGTTTTTT; d_call: -; j_call: TRBJ2-2; v_call: TRBV7-9; clone_size: -
cdr3_aa: CASSPLTLAGAYNEQFF; cdr3_nt: TGTGCCAGTAGTCCCTTAACCCTAGCGGGAGCGTACAATGAGCAGTTCTTC; d_call: TRBD2; j_call: TRBJ2-1; v_call: TRBV19; clone_size: -
cdr3_aa: CASSLVWEVQETQYF; cdr3_nt: TGTGCCAGCAGCTTGGTATGGGAGGTCCAAGAGACCCAGTACTTC; d_call: -; j_call: TRBJ2-5; v_call: TRBV5-5; clone_size: medium-sized
cdr3_aa: CASSGGQGVHEQYF; cdr3_nt: TGTGCCAGCAGCGGGGGACAGGGGGTCCACGAGCAGTACTTC; d_call: TRBD1; j_call: TRBJ2-7; v_call: TRBV5-6; clone_size: -
cdr3_aa: CSVDDLTGGNTIYF; cdr3_nt: TGCAGCGTTGATGACCTGACAGGGGGAAACACCATATATTTT; d_call: TRBD1; j_call: TRBJ1-3; v_call: TRBV29-1; clone_size: -
cdr3_aa: CASSKGDGSYQETQYF; cdr3_nt: TGCGCCAGCAGCAAAGGGGACGGTTCGTACCAAGAGACCCAGTACTTC; d_call: -; j_call: TRBJ2-5; v_call: TRBV5-1; clone_size: -
cdr3_aa: CASSLIGAGGLNEQFF; cdr3_nt: TGTGCCAGCAGCTTAATAGGAGCGGGGGGACTTAATGAGCAGTTCTTC; d_call: TRBD2; j_call: TRBJ2-1; v_call: TRBV7-9; clone_size: once
cdr3_aa: CATSSGRKYEQYF; cdr3_nt: TGTGCCACCAGCAGCGGGAGGAAATACGAGCAGTACTTC; d_call: TRBD2; j_call: TRBJ2-7; v_call: TRBV15; clone_size: -
cdr3_aa: CASSDGSVPTDTQYF; cdr3_nt: TGTGCCAGCAGTGACGGGTCGGTGCCCACAGATACGCAGTATTTT; d_call: -; j_call: TRBJ2-3; v_call: TRBV2; clone_size: -
cdr3_aa: CASSQDQASGNTIYF; cdr3_nt: TGCGCCAGCAGCCAAGATCAGGCCTCTGGAAACACCATATATTTT; d_call: -; j_call: TRBJ1-3; v_call: TRBV4-3; clone_size: -
cdr3_aa: CASSPGPPPQETQYF; cdr3_nt: TGTGCCAGCAGCCCCGGGCCCCCGCCACAAGAGACCCAGTACTTC; d_call: -; j_call: TRBJ2-5; v_call: TRBV6-5; clone_size: -
cdr3_aa: CASSQDTLAGGQETQYF; cdr3_nt: TGCGCCAGCAGCCAAGATACACTAGCGGGGGGGCAGGAGACCCAGTACTTC; d_call: TRBD2; j_call: TRBJ2-5; v_call: TRBV4-3; clone_size: -
cdr3_aa: CAVGDLAYEQYF; cdr3_nt: TGTGCCGTCGGGGATTTGGCCTACGAGCAGTACTTC; d_call: -; j_call: TRBJ2-7; v_call: TRBV27; clone_size: -
cdr3_aa: CASSPQGDYEQYF; cdr3_nt: TGCGCCAGCAGCCCGCAGGGGGACTACGAGCAGTACTTC; d_call: TRBD1; j_call: TRBJ2-7; v_call: TRBV4-1; clone_size: -
cdr3_aa: CASSQDEQRGTYEQYF; cdr3_nt: TGTGCCAGCAGCCAAGATGAACAGCGGGGGACCTACGAGCAGTACTTC; d_call: TRBD2; j_call: TRBJ2-7; v_call: TRBV4-2; clone_size: -
cdr3_aa: CASSTGGTSTDTQYF; cdr3_nt: TGTGCCAGCAGCACGGGGGGGACTAGCACAGATACGCAGTATTTT; d_call: TRBD2; j_call: TRBJ2-3; v_call: TRBV7-3; clone_size: -
cdr3_aa: CASSLKALAEAFF; cdr3_nt: TGTGCCAGCAGCTTGAAGGCCCTCGCTGAAGCTTTCTTT; d_call: -; j_call: TRBJ1-1; v_call: TRBV5-6; clone_size: -
cdr3_aa: CASSITRTDTQYF; cdr3_nt: TGTGCCAGCAGTATCACACGCACAGATACGCAGTATTTT; d_call: -; j_call: TRBJ2-3; v_call: TRBV28; clone_size: -
cdr3_aa: CASSLFAGGRPYEQYF; cdr3_nt: TGTGCCAGCAGTTTATTTGCGGGAGGGCGCCCCTACGAGCAGTACTTC; d_call: TRBD2; j_call: TRBJ2-7; v_call: TRBV28; clone_size: -
cdr3_aa: CASSVPTGGATNEKLFF; cdr3_nt: TGTGCCAGCAGTGTCCCGACAGGGGGTGCAACTAATGAAAAACTGTTTTTT; d_call: TRBD1; j_call: TRBJ1-4; v_call: TRBV6-1; clone_size: once
cdr3_aa: CASSKGTGNQPQHF; cdr3_nt: TGTGCCAGCAGCAAGGGTACGGGCAATCAGCCCCAGCATTTT; d_call: -; j_call: TRBJ1-5; v_call: TRBV27; clone_size: -
cdr3_aa: CASSLAQGGEQYF; cdr3_nt: TGTGCCAGCAGCTTGGCACAGGGCGGTGAGCAGTACTTC; d_call: -; j_call: TRBJ2-5; v_call: TRBV5-6; clone_size: -
cdr3_aa: CASSLVSGVYYNEQFF; cdr3_nt: TGTGCCAGCAGCTTGGTCTCGGGAGTGTACTACAATGAGCAGTTCTTC; d_call: -; j_call: TRBJ2-1; v_call: TRBV5-4; clone_size: once
cdr3_aa: CASSQAGGNYEQYF; cdr3_nt: TGTGCCAGCAGCCAAGCGGGAGGGAACTACGAGCAGTACTTC; d_call: TRBD2; j_call: TRBJ2-7; v_call: TRBV28; clone_size: -
cdr3_aa: CASRAGAPYEQYF; cdr3_nt: TGTGCCAGCAGGGCAGGGGCGCCCTACGAGCAGTACTTC; d_call: -; j_call: TRBJ2-7; v_call: TRBV2; clone_size: medium-sized
cdr3_aa: CASGSSGYDEQFF; cdr3_nt: TGTGCCAGCGGCTCTAGCGGGTACGATGAGCAGTTCTTC; d_call: TRBD2; j_call: TRBJ2-1; v_call: TRBV2; clone_size: -
cdr3_aa: CASSLPSSSGFADTQYF; cdr3_nt: TGTGCCAGCAGCCTCCCAAGTTCTAGCGGGTTTGCAGATACGCAGTATTTT; d_call: TRBD2; j_call: TRBJ2-3; v_call: TRBV11-2; clone_size: -
cdr3_aa: CASSSAALITEAFF; cdr3_nt: TGTGCCAGCAGCTCAGCCGCCCTTATCACTGAAGCTTTCTTT; d_call: -; j_call: TRBJ1-1; v_call: TRBV5-6; clone_size: -
cdr3_aa: CASSNSPYEQYF; cdr3_nt: TGTGCCAGTAGCAACAGTCCCTACGAGCAGTACTTC; d_call: -; j_call: TRBJ2-7; v_call: TRBV19; clone_size: -
cdr3_aa: CASSTSSYRATNEKLFF; cdr3_nt: TGTGCCAGTAGTACCTCCTCCTACAGAGCAACTAATGAAAAACTGTTTTTT; d_call: -; j_call: TRBJ1-4; v_call: TRBV19; clone_size: -
cdr3_aa: CASSPVLNTEAFF; cdr3_nt: TGTGCCAGCAGTCCCGTGTTGAACACTGAAGCTTTCTTT; d_call: -; j_call: TRBJ1-1; v_call: TRBV6-6; clone_size: once
cdr3_aa: CASKMRADYEQYF; cdr3_nt: TGTGCCAGCAAGATGCGGGCCGACTACGAGCAGTACTTC; d_call: -; j_call: TRBJ2-7; v_call: TRBV28; clone_size: -
cdr3_aa: CASSSGLAWVF; cdr3_nt: TGTGCCAGCAGCTCGGGACTAGCCTGGGTCTTC; d_call: TRBD2; j_call: TRBJ2-1; v_call: TRBV7-9; clone_size: -
cdr3_aa: CASSLEDFSYEQYF; cdr3_nt: TGTGCCAGCAGCTTAGAGGACTTTTCCTACGAGCAGTACTTC; d_call: -; j_call: TRBJ2-7; v_call: TRBV7-6; clone_size: -
cdr3_aa: CASSLEGTDPTEAFF; cdr3_nt: TGTGCCAGCAGCTTAGAAGGGACAGATCCCACTGAAGCTTTCTTT; d_call: TRBD1; j_call: TRBJ1-1; v_call: TRBV13; clone_size: few
cdr3_aa: CASRRTSGSPLEQFF; cdr3_nt: TGTGCCAGCAGGAGGACTAGCGGGAGCCCCCTCGAGCAGTTCTTC; d_call: TRBD2; j_call: TRBJ2-1; v_call: TRBV27; clone_size: -
cdr3_aa: CASSLWQGHYEQYF; cdr3_nt: TGTGCCAGCAGCTTATGGCAGGGCCACTACGAGCAGTACTTC; d_call: -; j_call: TRBJ2-7; v_call: TRBV7-8; clone_size: -
cdr3_aa: CASSLGEGPNQPQHF; cdr3_nt: TGTGCCAGCAGCTTAGGGGAAGGCCCCAATCAGCCCCAGCATTTT; d_call: -; j_call: TRBJ1-5; v_call: TRBV7-9; clone_size: -
cdr3_aa: CASSLGGRGPYEQYF; cdr3_nt: TGCGCCAGCAGCTTGGGTGGCAGGGGGCCCTACGAGCAGTACTTC; d_call: TRBD1; j_call: TRBJ2-7; v_call: TRBV5-1; clone_size: -
cdr3_aa: CASSFLAGAGDTQYF; cdr3_nt: TGTGCCAGCAGTTTTCTAGCGGGGGCGGGGGATACGCAGTATTTT; d_call: TRBD2; j_call: TRBJ2-3; v_call: TRBV27; clone_size: medium-sized
cdr3_aa: CASSQDSVTLGLNEKLFF; cdr3_nt: TGTGCCAGCAGCCAAGATTCAGTGACCTTGGGACTAAATGAAAAACTGTTTTTT; d_call: -; j_call: TRBJ1-4; v_call: TRBV4-2; clone_size: -
cdr3_aa: CASSQTGYLEAFF; cdr3_nt: TGCGCCAGCAGCCAGACTGGGTACCTAGAAGCTTTCTTT; d_call: -; j_call: TRBJ1-1; v_call: TRBV5-1; clone_size: -
cdr3_aa: CASSGGLADSYEQYF; cdr3_nt: TGTGCCAGCAGTGGGGGACTAGCGGACTCCTACGAGCAGTACTTC; d_call: TRBD2; j_call: TRBJ2-7; v_call: TRBV28; clone_size: few
cdr3_aa: CSVGQAGYEQYF; cdr3_nt: TGCAGCGTGGGACAGGCCGGCTACGAGCAGTACTTC; d_call: TRBD1; j_call: TRBJ2-7; v_call: TRBV29-1; clone_size: medium-sized
cdr3_aa: CASSSGTGDTGELFF; cdr3_nt: TGTGCCAGCAGCTCCGGGACAGGGGACACCGGGGAGCTGTTTTTT; d_call: TRBD1; j_call: TRBJ2-2; v_call: TRBV9; clone_size: -
cdr3_aa: CASRYPGQGAQYF; cdr3_nt: TGTGCCAGCAGGTATCCGGGACAGGGGGCCCAGTACTTC; d_call: TRBD1; j_call: TRBJ2-5; v_call: TRBV7-9; clone_size: -
cdr3_aa: CASSLVQVNEQFF; cdr3_nt: TGTGCCAGCAGCTTAGTACAGGTCAATGAGCAGTTCTTC; d_call: -; j_call: TRBJ2-1; v_call: TRBV7-9; clone_size: -